The sequence of this TCR beta chain was determined in a study of blood T cell repertoires in COVID-19. Study information: Collection of acute and convalescent COVID-19 samples took place in the United States, Italy and Spain.

In the source study's methods: Researchers report that nucleated cell counts were estimated from reference gene primer amplification. The assay was immunoSEQ multiplex PCR, and TCRdb's table has in-frame clones only and misses some. That table furnishes V, J and clone size, whereas the DNA furnished D and trimming. This sample yields roughly 200,000 clones, of which roughly 90% are seen a single time; 2% to 2.5% belongs to the top ten. In Cohort 3, a recovered donor had either two negative PCRs, clearance, or symptom resolution. CDR1 and CDR2 from the germline V gene are LGHNT and FRNRAP. The CDR3 loop spans 16 amino acids. The V gene lost 0 bases and the J gene lost 6 bases, with 15 bases spanning the gap.

What was sequenced was PBMCs or T cells enriched from blood (not recorded which). The source is a woman in her twenties or thirties who had recovered from COVID-19. The chain joins TRBV12-5 to TRBJ2-1, with a tentative D call TRBD1 (6 bases). The CDR3 spells CASGLVVHRAGNEQFF. In nucleotides, the CDR3 is TGTGCTAGTGGTTTGGTCGTACACAGGGCGGGCAATGAGCAGTTCTTC.